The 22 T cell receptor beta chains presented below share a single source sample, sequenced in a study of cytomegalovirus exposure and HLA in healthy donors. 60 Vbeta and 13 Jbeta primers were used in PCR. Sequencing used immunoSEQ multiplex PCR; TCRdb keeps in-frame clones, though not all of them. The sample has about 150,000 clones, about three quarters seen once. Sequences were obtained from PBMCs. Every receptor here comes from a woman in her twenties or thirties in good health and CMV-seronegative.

Written as DNA, the CDR3 is TGCGCCAGCAGCTTGAGTCTGCCAGGGGCAAACTATGGCTACACCTTC. Translation: CASSLSLPGANYGYTF. The V call is TRBV5-1, the J call TRBJ1-2; D perhaps matches TRBD1 (6 bases). Trimming pared 1 base from V and 2 bases from J, leaving 15 bases between. CDR1 is SGHRS, CDR2 YFSETQ, per germline. CDR3 size: 16 residues.

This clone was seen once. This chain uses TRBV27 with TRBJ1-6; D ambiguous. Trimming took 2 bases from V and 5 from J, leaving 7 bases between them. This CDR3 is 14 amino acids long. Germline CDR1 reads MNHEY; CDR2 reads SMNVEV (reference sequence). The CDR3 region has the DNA TGTGCCAGCAGTTTAGGACTGAATAATTCACCCCTCCACTTT. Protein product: CASSLGLNNSPLHF.

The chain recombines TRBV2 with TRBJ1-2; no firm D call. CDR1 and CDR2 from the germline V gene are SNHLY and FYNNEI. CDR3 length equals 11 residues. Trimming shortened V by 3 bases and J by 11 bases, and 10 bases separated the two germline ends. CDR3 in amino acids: CASSDPILYTF. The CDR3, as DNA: TGTGCCAGCAGTGACCCTATACTGTACACCTTC.

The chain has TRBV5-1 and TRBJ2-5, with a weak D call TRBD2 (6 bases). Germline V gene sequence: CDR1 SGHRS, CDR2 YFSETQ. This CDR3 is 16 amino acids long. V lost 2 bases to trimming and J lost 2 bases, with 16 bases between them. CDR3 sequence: CASSLGLGGSQETQYF. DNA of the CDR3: TGCGCCAGCAGCTTAGGGCTTGGGGGGAGTCAAGAGACCCAGTACTTC.

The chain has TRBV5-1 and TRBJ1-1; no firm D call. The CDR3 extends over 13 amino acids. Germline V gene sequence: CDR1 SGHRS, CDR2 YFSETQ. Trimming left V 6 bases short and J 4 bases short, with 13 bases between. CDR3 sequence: CASIREEGTEAFF. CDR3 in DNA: TGCGCCAGCATTAGGGAGGAGGGCACTGAAGCTTTCTTT.

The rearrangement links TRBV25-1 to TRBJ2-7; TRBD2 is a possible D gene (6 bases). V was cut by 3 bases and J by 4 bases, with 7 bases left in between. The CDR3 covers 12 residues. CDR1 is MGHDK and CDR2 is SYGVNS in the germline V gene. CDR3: CASSEEGYEQYF. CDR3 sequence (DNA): TGTGCCAGCAGTGAGGAGGGATACGAGCAGTACTTC.

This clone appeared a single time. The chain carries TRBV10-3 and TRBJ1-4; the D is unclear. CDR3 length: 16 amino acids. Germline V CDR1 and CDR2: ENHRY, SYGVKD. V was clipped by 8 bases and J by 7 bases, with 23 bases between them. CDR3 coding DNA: TGTGCCATCCCACCCGTGCAGGTGGGTTTGAGTGAAAAACTGTTTTTT. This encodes CAIPPVQVGLSEKLFF.

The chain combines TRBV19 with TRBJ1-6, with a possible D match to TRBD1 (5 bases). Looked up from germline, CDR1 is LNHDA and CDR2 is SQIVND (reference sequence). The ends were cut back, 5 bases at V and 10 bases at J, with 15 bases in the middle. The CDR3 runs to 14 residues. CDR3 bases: TGTGCCAGTAGTCGTACGGGGGAGGGCTCACCCCTCCACTTT. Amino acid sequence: CASSRTGEGSPLHF.

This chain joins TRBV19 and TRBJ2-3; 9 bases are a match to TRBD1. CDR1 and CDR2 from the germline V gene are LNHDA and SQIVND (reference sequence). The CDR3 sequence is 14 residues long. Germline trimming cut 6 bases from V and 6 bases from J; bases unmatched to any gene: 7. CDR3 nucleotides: TGTGCCAGTAGGGCGACAGGGGGGGACGATACGCAGTATTTT. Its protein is CASRATGGDDTQYF.

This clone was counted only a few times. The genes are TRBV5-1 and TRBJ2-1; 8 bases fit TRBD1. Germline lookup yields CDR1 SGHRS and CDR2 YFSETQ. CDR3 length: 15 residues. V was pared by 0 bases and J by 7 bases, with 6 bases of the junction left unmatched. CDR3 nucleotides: TGCGCCAGCAGCTTGGGGGGACAGGCTTGGAATGAGCAGTTCTTC. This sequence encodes CASSLGGQAWNEQFF.

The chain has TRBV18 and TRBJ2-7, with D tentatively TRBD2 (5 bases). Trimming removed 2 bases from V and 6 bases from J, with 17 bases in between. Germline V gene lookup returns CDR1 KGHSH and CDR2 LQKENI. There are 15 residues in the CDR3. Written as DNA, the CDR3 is TGTGCCAGCTCACCATCGACGAGGGTCGCTCTCGAGCAGTACTTC. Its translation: CASSPSTRVALEQYF.

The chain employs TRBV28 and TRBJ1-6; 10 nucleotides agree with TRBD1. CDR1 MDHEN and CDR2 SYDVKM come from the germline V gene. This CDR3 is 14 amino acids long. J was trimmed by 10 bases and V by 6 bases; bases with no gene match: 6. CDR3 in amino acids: CASRFRDRGSPLHF. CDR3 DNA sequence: TGTGCCAGCAGATTCCGGGACAGGGGATCACCCCTCCACTTT.

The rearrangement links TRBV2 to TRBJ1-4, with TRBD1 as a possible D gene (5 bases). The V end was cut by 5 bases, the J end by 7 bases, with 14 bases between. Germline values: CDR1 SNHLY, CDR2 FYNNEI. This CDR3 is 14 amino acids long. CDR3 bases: TGTGCCAGCAGTCCCCTTGTAGGGGCTGAAAAACTGTTTTTT. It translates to CASSPLVGAEKLFF.

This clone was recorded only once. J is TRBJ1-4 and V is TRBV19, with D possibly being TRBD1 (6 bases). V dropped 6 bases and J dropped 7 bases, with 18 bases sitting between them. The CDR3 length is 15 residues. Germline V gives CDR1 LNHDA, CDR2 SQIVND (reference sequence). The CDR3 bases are TGTGCCAGTAGCCCCGAGCCCAGGGGCGGTGAAAAACTGTTTTTT. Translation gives CASSPEPRGGEKLFF.

The CDR3 DNA sequence: TGCGCCAGCAATCCCCTTTTCGGCGGGGGATTTGTGAGCACAGATACGCAGTATTTT. Its protein product is CASNPLFGGGFVSTDTQYF. V usage is TRBV10-2 and J usage is TRBJ2-3; 7 bases agree with TRBD2. The CDR3 has 19 residues. Trimming took 7 bases from V and 0 from J; bases not matched to a gene: 19. In germline, CDR1 is WSHSY, CDR2 SAAADI.

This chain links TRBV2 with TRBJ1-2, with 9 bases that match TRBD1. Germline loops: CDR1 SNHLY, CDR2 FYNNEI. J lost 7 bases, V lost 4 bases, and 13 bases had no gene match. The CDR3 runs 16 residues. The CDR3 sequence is CASSGGGGTTGGGYTF. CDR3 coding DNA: TGTGCCAGCAGTGGGGGTGGGGGTACGACAGGGGGTGGCTACACCTTC.

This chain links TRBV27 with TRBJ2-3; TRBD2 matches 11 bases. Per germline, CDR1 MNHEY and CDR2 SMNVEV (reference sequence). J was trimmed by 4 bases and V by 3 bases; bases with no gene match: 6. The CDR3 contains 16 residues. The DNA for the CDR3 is TGTGCCAGCAGTTTGGGTCGGACTAGCGGGCCAGATACGCAGTATTTT. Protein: CASSLGRTSGPDTQYF.

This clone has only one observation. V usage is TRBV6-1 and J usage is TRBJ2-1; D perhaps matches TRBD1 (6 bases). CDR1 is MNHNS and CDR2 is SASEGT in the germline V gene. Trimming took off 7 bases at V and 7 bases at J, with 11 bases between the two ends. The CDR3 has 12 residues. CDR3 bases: TGTGCCAGCATCCTCCAGGGGAATGAGCAGTTCTTC. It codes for CASILQGNEQFF.

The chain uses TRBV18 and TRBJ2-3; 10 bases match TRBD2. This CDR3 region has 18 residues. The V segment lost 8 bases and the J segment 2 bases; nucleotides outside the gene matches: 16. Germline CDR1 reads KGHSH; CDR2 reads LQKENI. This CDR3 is CASVSGLAAVANTDTQYF. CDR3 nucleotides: TGTGCCAGCGTTTCCGGACTAGCGGCAGTTGCGAACACAGATACGCAGTATTTT.

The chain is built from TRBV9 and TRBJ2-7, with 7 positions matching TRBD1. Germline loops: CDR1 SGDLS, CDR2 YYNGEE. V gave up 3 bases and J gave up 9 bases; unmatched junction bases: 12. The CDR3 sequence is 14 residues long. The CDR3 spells CASSALDREGVQYF. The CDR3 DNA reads TGTGCCAGCAGCGCACTCGACAGGGAAGGTGTGCAGTACTTC.

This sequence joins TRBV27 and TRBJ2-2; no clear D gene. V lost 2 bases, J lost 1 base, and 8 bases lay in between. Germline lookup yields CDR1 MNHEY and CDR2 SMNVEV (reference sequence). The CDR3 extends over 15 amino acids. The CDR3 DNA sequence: TGTGCCAGCAGTTTAGGTCCCGGGAACACCGGGGAGCTGTTTTTT. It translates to CASSLGPGNTGELFF.

The CDR3 sequence: CASSENPGLAGTGELFF. CDR3 bases: TGTGCCAGCAGTGAAAATCCGGGGCTAGCGGGGACCGGGGAGCTGTTTTTT. The chain carries TRBV2 and TRBJ2-2; 9 nucleotides align to TRBD2. Germline loops: CDR1 SNHLY, CDR2 FYNNEI. This CDR3 contains 17 residues. V shed 2 bases, J shed 5 bases, and the junction held 9 bases outside the gene matches.